Each of the 6 T cell receptor beta chains below was sequenced from the same sample in a study of blood T cells in healthy people across ages. PCR was performed a second time for roughly 7 to 12 cycles using a sample-barcoded 5' primer and a J-beta primer mix. TCRdb fed the 5' RACE reads into MiXCR, producing one record per CDR3 protein. The top ten hold less than 8% of the sample, which has roughly 1,500,000 distinct CDR3 sequences, around two fifths seen once. Sequencing was performed on blood. The source is a woman aged 18-29 years in good health.

This chain connects TRBV29-1 to TRBJ2-7; D tentatively fits TRBD1 or TRBD2 (5 bases each). The germline gives CDR1 SQVTM, CDR2 ANQGSEA. The CDR3 extends over 14 amino acids. V lost 4 bases to trimming and J lost 1 base, with 14 bases between them. CDR3: CSVAVQGVSYEQYF. CDR3 nucleotides: TGCAGCGTTGCCGTCCAGGGAGTGTCCTACGAGCAGTACTTC.

This clonotype was counted once. J is TRBJ2-1 and V is TRBV27; 9 nucleotides line up with TRBD2. Germline V gives CDR1 MNHEY, CDR2 SMNVEV (reference sequence). V lost 7 bases and J lost 8; bases outside the gene matches: 9. This CDR3 contains 14 residues. The CDR3 nucleotides are TGTGCCAGCAAGCGGGCGGGGGGGAGGGATGAGCAGTTCTTC. It translates to CASKRAGGRDEQFF.

This clonotype was seen more than once but under ten times. The rearrangement uses TRBV10-3 and TRBJ2-1, with 9 bases identical to TRBD1. The trim removed 7 bases at V and 5 bases at J, leaving 3 bases unmatched. Germline CDR1 reads ENHRY; CDR2 reads SYGVKD. CDR3 length equals 13 residues. CDR3 residues: CAITRTGDNEQFF. CDR3 in DNA: TGTGCCATCACTAGGACAGGGGACAATGAGCAGTTCTTC.

The V gene is TRBV2, the J gene TRBJ1-2; D is uncertain. V lost 3 bases, J lost 5 bases, and 16 bases lay in between. Germline V CDR1 and CDR2: SNHLY, FYNNEI. There are 15 residues in the CDR3. The CDR3 spells CASSDAVNYRYGYTF. In DNA form, the CDR3 reads TGTGCCAGCAGTGACGCCGTCAACTACAGATATGGCTACACCTTC.

The chain has TRBV4-1 and TRBJ1-4; D is uncertain. Germline CDR1 is MGHRA and CDR2 is YSYEKL. The CDR3 covers 15 residues. Trimming cost V 1 base and J 0 bases, with 6 bases left between them. CDR3 sequence (DNA): TGCGCCAGCAGCCAAGCGGGTACAACTAATGAAAAACTGTTTTTT. Protein: CASSQAGTTNEKLFF.

V gene TRBV7-2 combines with J gene TRBJ1-1; D call uncertain. The CDR3 has 14 residues. The V gene's germline CDR1 is SGHTA and CDR2 FQGNSA. Deletions cut 6 bases from V and 3 bases from J, with 14 bases between. Written as DNA, the CDR3 is TGTGCCAGCAGGAGCAGAAGTTACGACACTGAAGCTTTCTTT. Protein product: CASRSRSYDTEAFF.